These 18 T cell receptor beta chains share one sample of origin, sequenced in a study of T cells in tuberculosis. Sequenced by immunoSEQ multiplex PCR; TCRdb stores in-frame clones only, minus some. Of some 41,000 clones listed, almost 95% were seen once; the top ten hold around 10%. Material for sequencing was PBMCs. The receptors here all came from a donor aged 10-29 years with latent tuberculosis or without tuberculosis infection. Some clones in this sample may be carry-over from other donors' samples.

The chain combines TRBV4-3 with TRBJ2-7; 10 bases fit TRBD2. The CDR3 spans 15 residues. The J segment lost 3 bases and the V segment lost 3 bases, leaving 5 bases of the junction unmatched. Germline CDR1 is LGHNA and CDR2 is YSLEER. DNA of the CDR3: TGCGCCAGCAGCCATGCTACTAGCGGGGTCTACGAGCAGTACTTC. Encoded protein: CASSHATSGVYEQYF.

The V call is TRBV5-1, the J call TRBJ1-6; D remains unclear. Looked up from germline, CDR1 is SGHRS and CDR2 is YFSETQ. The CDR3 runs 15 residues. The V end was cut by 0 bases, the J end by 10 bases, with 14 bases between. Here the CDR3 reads CASSLDFGGNSPLHF. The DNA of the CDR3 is TGCGCCAGCAGCTTGGACTTCGGAGGGAACTCACCCCTCCACTTT. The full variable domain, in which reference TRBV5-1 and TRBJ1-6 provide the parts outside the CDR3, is KAGVTQTPRYLIKTRGQQVTLSCSPISGHRSVSWYQQTPGQGLQFLFEYFSETQRNKGNFPGRFSGRQFSNSRSEMNVSTLELGDSALYLCASSLDFGGNSPLHFGNGTRLTVT.

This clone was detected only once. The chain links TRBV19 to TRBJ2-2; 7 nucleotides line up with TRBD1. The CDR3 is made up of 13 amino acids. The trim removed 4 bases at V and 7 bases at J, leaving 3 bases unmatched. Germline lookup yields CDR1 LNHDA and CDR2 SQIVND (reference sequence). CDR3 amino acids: CASSTHRGGELFF. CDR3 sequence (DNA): TGTGCCAGTAGTACACACAGGGGCGGGGAGCTGTTTTTT.

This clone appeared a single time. CDR3 coding DNA: TGTGCCACCCAGAACGAACCAACAGATACGCAGTATTTT. Amino acids: CATQNEPTDTQYF. The rearrangement uses TRBV15 and TRBJ2-3; D uncertain. CDR1 and CDR2 (germline): LNHNV, YYDKDF (reference sequence). The CDR3 runs to 13 residues. The ends were cut back, 8 bases at V and 3 bases at J, with 12 bases in the middle. The full variable domain, completed using reference TRBV15 and TRBJ2-3, is DAMVIQNPRYQVTQFGKPVTLSCSQTLNHNVMYWYQQKSSQAPKLLFHYYDKDFNNEADTPDNFQSRRPNTSFCFLDIRSPGLGDTAMYLCATQNEPTDTQYFGPGTRLTVL.

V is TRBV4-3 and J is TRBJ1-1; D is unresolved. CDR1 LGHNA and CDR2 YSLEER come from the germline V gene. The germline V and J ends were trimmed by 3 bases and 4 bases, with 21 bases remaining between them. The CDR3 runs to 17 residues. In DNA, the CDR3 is TGCGCCAGCAGCCATGCCTTTGTGGAGGAGGAGGGCACTGAAGCTTTCTTT. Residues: CASSHAFVEEEGTEAFF.

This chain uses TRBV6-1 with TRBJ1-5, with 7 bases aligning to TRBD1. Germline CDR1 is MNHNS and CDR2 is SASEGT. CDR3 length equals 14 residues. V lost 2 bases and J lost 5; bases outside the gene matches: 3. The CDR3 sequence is CASSERGPDQPQHF. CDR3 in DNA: TGTGCCAGCAGTGAAAGGGGGCCAGATCAGCCCCAGCATTTT.

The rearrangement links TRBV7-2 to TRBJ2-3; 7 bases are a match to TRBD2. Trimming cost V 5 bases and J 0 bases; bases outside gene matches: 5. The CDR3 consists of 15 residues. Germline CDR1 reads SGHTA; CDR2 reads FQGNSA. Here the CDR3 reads CASSRDGGSTDTQYF. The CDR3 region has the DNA TGTGCCAGCAGCCGGGACGGGGGGAGCACAGATACGCAGTATTTT.

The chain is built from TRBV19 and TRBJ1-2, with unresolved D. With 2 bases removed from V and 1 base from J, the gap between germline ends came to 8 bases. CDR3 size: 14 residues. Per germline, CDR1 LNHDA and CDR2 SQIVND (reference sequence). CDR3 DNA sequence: TGTGCCAGTAGTATATCGGGTTTTAACTATGGCTACACCTTC. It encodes CASSISGFNYGYTF.

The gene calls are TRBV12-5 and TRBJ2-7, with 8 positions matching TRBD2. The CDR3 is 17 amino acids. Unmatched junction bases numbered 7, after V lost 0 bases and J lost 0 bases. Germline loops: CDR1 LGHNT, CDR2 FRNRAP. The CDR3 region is CASGLVRGGGTSYEQYF. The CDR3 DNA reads TGTGCTAGTGGTTTGGTTCGGGGCGGGGGGACCTCCTACGAGCAGTACTTC.

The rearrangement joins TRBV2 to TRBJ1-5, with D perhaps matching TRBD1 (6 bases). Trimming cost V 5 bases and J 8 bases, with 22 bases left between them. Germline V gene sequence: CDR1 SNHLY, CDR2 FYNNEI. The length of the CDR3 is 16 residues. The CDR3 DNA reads TGTGCCAGCAGTCCCCTACAGGGTCCCCGTTTGAAGCCCCAGCATTTT. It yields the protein CASSPLQGPRLKPQHF.

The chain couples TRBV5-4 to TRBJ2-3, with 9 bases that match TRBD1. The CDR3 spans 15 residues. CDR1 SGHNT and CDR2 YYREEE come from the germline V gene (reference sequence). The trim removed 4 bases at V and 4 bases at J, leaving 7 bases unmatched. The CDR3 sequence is CASSPRTGESDTQYF. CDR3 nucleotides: TGTGCCAGCAGCCCCAGGACAGGGGAGTCAGATACGCAGTATTTT.

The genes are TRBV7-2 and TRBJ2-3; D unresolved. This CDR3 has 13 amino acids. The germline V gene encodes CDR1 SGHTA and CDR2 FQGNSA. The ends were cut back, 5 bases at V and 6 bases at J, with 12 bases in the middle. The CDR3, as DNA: TGTGCCAGCAGCCCCCACCAGTTGGATACGCAGTATTTT. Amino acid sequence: CASSPHQLDTQYF.

The CDR3 spells CASSRGTHHEGVRETQYF. The DNA of the CDR3 is TGTGCCAGCAGCCGAGGGACTCACCATGAAGGAGTGCGAGAGACCCAGTACTTC. This sequence joins TRBV11-2 and TRBJ2-5; TRBD2 is a possible D gene (6 bases). Germline V CDR1 and CDR2: SGHAT, FQNNGV. Trimming removed 5 bases at V and 4 bases at J, with 26 bases between. The CDR3 spans 18 residues.

The CDR3 is CASSLGAGVGDSPLHF. The CDR3 region has the DNA TGCGCCAGCAGCTTGGGGGCAGGGGTCGGGGATTCACCCCTCCACTTT. V usage is TRBV5-1 and J usage is TRBJ1-6; the D gene is possibly TRBD1 (6 bases). The germline V and J ends were trimmed by 0 bases and 8 bases, with 15 bases remaining between them. This CDR3 is 16 amino acids long. Germline V CDR1 and CDR2: SGHRS, YFSETQ.

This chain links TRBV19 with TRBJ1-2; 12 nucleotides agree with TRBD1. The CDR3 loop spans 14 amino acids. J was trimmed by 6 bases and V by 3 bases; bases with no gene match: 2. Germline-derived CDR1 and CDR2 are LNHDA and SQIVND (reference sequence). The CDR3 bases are TGTGCCAGTAGTATCGGGGACAGGGGGCATGGCTACACCTTC. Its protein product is CASSIGDRGHGYTF.

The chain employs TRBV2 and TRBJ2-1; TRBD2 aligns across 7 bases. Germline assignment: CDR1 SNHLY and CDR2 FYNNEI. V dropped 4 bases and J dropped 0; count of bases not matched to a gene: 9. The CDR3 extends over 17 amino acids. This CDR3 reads CASSVRGIAGSYNEQFF. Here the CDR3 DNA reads TGTGCCAGCAGTGTTAGAGGTATAGCGGGCTCCTACAATGAGCAGTTCTTC.

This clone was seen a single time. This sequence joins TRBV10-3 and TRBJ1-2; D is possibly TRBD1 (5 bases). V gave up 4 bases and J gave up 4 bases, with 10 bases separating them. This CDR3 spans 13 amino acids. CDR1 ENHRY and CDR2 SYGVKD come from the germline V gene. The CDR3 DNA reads TGTGCCATCAGTGGTGGGGGGGGCTATGGCTACACCTTC. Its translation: CAISGGGGYGYTF.

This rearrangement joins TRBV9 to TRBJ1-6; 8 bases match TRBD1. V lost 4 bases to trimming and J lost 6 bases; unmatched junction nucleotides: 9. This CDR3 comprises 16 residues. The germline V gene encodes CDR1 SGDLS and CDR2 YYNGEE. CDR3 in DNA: TGTGCCAGCAGCCCCCGGACAGGGTGGAGTAATTCACCCCTCCACTTT. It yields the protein CASSPRTGWSNSPLHF.